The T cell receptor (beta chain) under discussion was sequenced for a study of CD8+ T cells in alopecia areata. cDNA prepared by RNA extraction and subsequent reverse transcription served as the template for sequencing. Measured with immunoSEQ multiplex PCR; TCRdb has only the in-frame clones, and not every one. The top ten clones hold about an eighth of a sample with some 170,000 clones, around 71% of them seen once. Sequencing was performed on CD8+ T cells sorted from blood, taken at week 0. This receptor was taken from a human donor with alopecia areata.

For the CDR3, the DNA is TGTGCCAGCAGTGGATTAGACATCGCAGAGACCCAGTACTTC. This sequence encodes CASSGLDIAETQYF. The rearrangement links TRBV6-5 to TRBJ2-5; D remains unclear. Trimming shortened V by 5 bases and J by 4 bases, and 14 bases separated the two germline ends. The V gene's germline CDR1 is MNHEY and CDR2 SVGAGI. The CDR3 runs to 14 residues.